These 19 T cell receptor beta chains were sequenced from one sample in a study of blood T cells in healthy people across ages. Through a sample-barcoded 5' primer and a J-beta primer mix, a second PCR was run for about 6 to 12 cycles. TCRdb independently ran MiXCR on the 5' RACE reads; one entry per CDR3 protein. This table holds approximately 780,000 distinct CDR3 sequences, roughly 25% found once. These same records also appear under a second study, on T cells of mothers and their children.

The sequencing sample was made of blood. These receptors were collected from a boy between 10 and 17 years old in good health.

As concerns this clonotype: One junction end does not reproduce the germline sequence, and a read error may be involved. The rearrangement joins TRBV3-1 to TRBJ1-6; maybe TRBD1 (5 bases). The CDR3 totals 15 residues. CDR1 LGHDT and CDR2 YNNKEL come from the germline V gene (reference sequence). The CDR3 region has the DNA TGTGCCAGCGGGGCGCCCGAGACCTATAATTCACCCCTCTACTTT. Amino acids: CASGAPETYNSPLYF.

The chain is built from TRBV20-1 and TRBJ1-6; D might be TRBD1 (5 bases). Germline V gene sequence: CDR1 DFQATT, CDR2 SNEGSKA (reference sequence). V lost 4 bases to trimming and J lost 0 bases, with 7 bases between them. The CDR3 sequence is 14 residues long. The CDR3 protein is CSAKGSSYNSPLHF. In DNA form, the CDR3 reads TGCAGTGCTAAGGGGAGCTCCTATAATTCACCCCTCCACTTT.

V and J are TRBV11-3 and TRBJ2-1, with TRBD2 matching over 9 bases. This CDR3 spans 16 amino acids. The germline V gene has CDR1 SGHNT and CDR2 YENEEA. V was pared by 1 base and J by 5 bases, with 6 bases of the junction left unmatched. Here the CDR3 reads CASSLGGGGVHNEQFF. Here the CDR3 DNA reads TGTGCCAGCAGCTTAGGAGGCGGGGGGGTCCACAATGAGCAGTTCTTC.

This clonotype was seen a handful of times. This chain links TRBV7-9 with TRBJ2-5; D ambiguous. The J call may be faulty, since TRBJ2-7 better matches the DNA end. CDR3 size: 14 residues. From germline, CDR1 is SEHNR and CDR2 FQNEAQ (reference sequence). CDR3 residues: CASSSSGTNGEQYF. DNA of the CDR3: TGTGCCAGCAGCTCATCCGGCACAAACGGCGAGCAGTACTTC.

The chain links TRBV7-2 to TRBJ2-1; TRBD1 might be the D (5 bases). The J call may be faulty, since TRBJ2-5 better matches the DNA end. The CDR3 runs to 13 residues. Germline V gives CDR1 SGHTA, CDR2 FQGNSA. DNA of the CDR3: TGTGCCAGCAGCGTACAGGAATGGGAGACCCAGTACTTC. Translating it yields CASSVQEWETQYF.

This chain joins TRBV30 and TRBJ1-2; no clear D. Germline lookup yields CDR1 GTSNPN and CDR2 SVGIG (reference sequence). The CDR3 has 17 amino acids. Trimming stripped 2 bases from V and 3 bases from J, with 22 bases between. The CDR3 DNA is TGTGCCTGGAGTACCCTTCCCCCTTTTGGGAGGGACTATGGCTACACCTTC. It is translated as CAWSTLPPFGRDYGYTF.

This clonotype was detected a few times. The rearrangement uses TRBV15 and TRBJ2-5, with D possibly matching TRBD1 (6 bases). In germline, CDR1 is LNHNV, CDR2 YYDKDF (reference sequence). This CDR3 has 15 amino acids. V shed 2 bases and J shed 1 base, with 11 bases lying between them. In DNA form, the CDR3 reads TGTGCCACCAGCAGAACCAGACAGGCCCAAGAGACCCAGTACTTC. This translates into CATSRTRQAQETQYF. The whole variable domain, filled in from reference TRBV15 and TRBJ2-5, reads DAMVIQNPRYQVTQFGKPVTLSCSQTLNHNVMYWYQQKSSQAPKLLFHYYDKDFNNEADTPDNFQSRRPNTSFCFLDIRSPGLGDTAMYLCATSRTRQAQETQYFGPGTRLLVL.

The V call is TRBV28, the J call TRBJ2-5; D perhaps matches TRBD1 (5 bases). This CDR3 spans 15 amino acids. CDR1 and CDR2 (germline): MDHEN, SYDVKM. V shed 4 bases and J shed 3 bases, with 15 bases lying between them. The CDR3 loop reads CASSYQGFDKETQYF. The CDR3 coding sequence is TGTGCCAGCAGTTATCAGGGATTTGATAAAGAGACCCAGTACTTC.

This clonotype appeared a few times. The chain combines TRBV12-3 or TRBV12-4 with TRBJ2-7; no definite D call. Trimming removed 6 bases at V and 0 bases at J, with 12 bases between. The CDR3 has 14 residues. CDR3 region: CASSPSSSSYEQYF. The CDR3 DNA sequence: TGTGCCAGCAGCCCTTCGTCCAGCTCCTACGAGCAGTACTTC.

This clonotype was counted only a few times. This CDR3 reads CASSPQRSGQGEETQYF. The DNA for the CDR3 is TGTGCCAGCTCACCACAAAGAAGTGGGCAGGGAGAGGAGACCCAGTACTTC. V usage is TRBV18 and J usage is TRBJ2-5; either TRBD1 or TRBD2 may fit D (5 bases each). Trimming removed 1 base from V and 5 bases from J, with 20 bases in between. The CDR3 totals 17 residues. CDR1 and CDR2 from the germline V gene are KGHSH and LQKENI.

CDR3: CASSLSGGSVDYTF. The DNA of the CDR3 is TGTGCCAGCAGTTTATCAGGGGGGTCCGTCGACTACACCTTC. V gene TRBV27 combines with J gene TRBJ1-2; maybe TRBD1 (6 bases). The CDR3 sequence is 14 residues long. Germline values: CDR1 MNHEY, CDR2 SMNVEV (reference sequence). V lost 0 bases and J lost 10, with 15 bases in between.

The sample holds a few counts of this clonotype. This chain links TRBV5-1 with TRBJ1-2; D is ambiguous. The ends were cut back, 7 bases at V and 4 bases at J, with 20 bases in the middle. This CDR3 comprises 15 residues. Germline V gives CDR1 SGHRS, CDR2 YFSETQ. The CDR3 here is CASSSGTPEGYGYTF. DNA for the CDR3: TGCGCCAGCTCTTCGGGCACCCCTGAAGGCTATGGCTACACCTTC.

This clonotype was seen only a few times. The V and J genes are TRBV25-1 and TRBJ2-7; perhaps D is TRBD1 or TRBD2 (5 bases each). The germline V gene encodes CDR1 MGHDK and CDR2 SYGVNS. The CDR3 loop spans 13 amino acids. The germline V and J ends were trimmed by 4 bases and 6 bases, with 13 bases remaining between them. The CDR3 DNA follows: TGTGCCAGCAGTGTACAGGAGGTAGGCGAGCAGTACTTC. Amino acids: CASSVQEVGEQYF.

J is TRBJ2-5 and V is TRBV6-2 or TRBV6-3; the match to TRBD1 covers 7 bases. Germline V CDR1 and CDR2: MNHEY, SVGEGT. This CDR3 spans 16 amino acids. J lost 3 bases, V lost 2 bases, and 9 bases had no gene match. DNA of the CDR3: TGTGCCAGCAGTTACCCCGGGACAGAGAGAAAAGAGACCCAGTACTTC. It yields the protein CASSYPGTERKETQYF.

This clonotype was seen repeatedly, ten times or more. CDR3 sequence reads: CASSLGRSETQYF. The CDR3 nucleotides read TGTGCCAGCAGCTTGGGCAGGAGCGAGACCCAGTACTTC. The chain recombines TRBV5-6 with TRBJ2-5; D gene ambiguous. The germline V and J ends were trimmed by 0 bases and 5 bases, with 8 bases remaining between them. Germline CDR1 reads SGHDT; CDR2 reads YYEEEE. The CDR3 totals 13 residues.

This chain joins TRBV6-5 and TRBJ1-4; D is uncertain. The germline V and J ends were trimmed by 4 bases and 3 bases, with 12 bases remaining between them. CDR1 and CDR2 (germline): MNHEY, SVGAGI. CDR3 length equals 15 residues. The CDR3 loop is CASSSAGAANEKLFF. CDR3 sequence (DNA): TGTGCCAGCAGTTCCGCTGGAGCGGCTAATGAAAAACTGTTTTTT.

In this sample, this clonotype turned up a few times. V usage is TRBV4-1 and J usage is TRBJ2-2, with unresolved D. Trimming pared 4 bases from V and 3 bases from J, leaving 12 bases between. This CDR3 is 15 amino acids long. CDR1 and CDR2 (germline): MGHRA, YSYEKL. The CDR3 nucleotides read TGCGCCAGCAGCCGCCTTTTACCGGACACCGGGGAGCTGTTTTTT. Protein: CASSRLLPDTGELFF.

The table lists this clonotype with a few counts. The chain carries TRBV19 and TRBJ2-7, with D perhaps matching TRBD2 (6 bases). CDR1 is LNHDA, CDR2 SQIVND, per germline (reference sequence). Trimming left V 5 bases short and J 0 bases short, with 14 bases between. This CDR3 comprises 15 residues. The chain's CDR3 is CASSDGAGVSYEQYF. In DNA, the CDR3 is TGTGCCAGTAGTGATGGAGCGGGTGTCTCCTACGAGCAGTACTTC. The full variable domain, its missing parts supplied by reference TRBV19 and TRBJ2-7, is DGGITQSPKYLFRKEGQNVTLSCEQNLNHDAMYWYRQDPGQGLRLIYYSQIVNDFQKGDIAEGYSVSREKKESFPLTVTSAQKNPTAFYLCASSDGAGVSYEQYFGPGTRLTVT.

The sample holds a few counts of this clonotype. The V call is TRBV5-1, the J call TRBJ2-5, with TRBD1 matching 7 bases. The length of the CDR3 is 15 residues. J gave up 5 bases and V 1 base, and 8 bases lay outside the gene matches. Germline CDR1 is SGHRS and CDR2 is YFSETQ. CDR3 bases: TGCGCCAGCAGCTTGAGCGTCGACAGGGAGGAGACCCAGTACTTC. Translating gives CASSLSVDREETQYF.